The clone carrying this T cell receptor (beta chain) has only a few counts. Antigen unknown. Both 60 Vbeta primers and 13 Jbeta primers went into the PCR. This table comes from immunoSEQ multiplex PCR, and its TCRdb copy is limited to in-frame clones, with some not included. The sample carries around 150,000 clones, about 71% recorded once. This entry comes from a study of cytomegalovirus exposure and HLA in healthy donors. Findings and caveats of the study: Donors belonging to an Asian-associated ancestry cluster reportedly showed fewer N-insertions in productive TCRs than the approximately 640-donor mean, according to what a later analysis found.

This TCR was recovered from a woman aged 40 to 49 in good health and CMV-seropositive. Sequencing was performed on PBMCs.

This CDR3 is CASSQEVGGTGELFF. The CDR3, as DNA: TGTGCCAGCAGCCAAGAAGTCGGGGGCACCGGGGAGCTGTTTTTT. V usage is TRBV4-2 and J usage is TRBJ2-2, with D maybe TRBD2 (6 bases). V was cut by 0 bases and J by 4 bases, with 9 bases left in between. The CDR3 totals 15 residues. CDR1 is LGHNA, CDR2 YNFKEQ, per germline.